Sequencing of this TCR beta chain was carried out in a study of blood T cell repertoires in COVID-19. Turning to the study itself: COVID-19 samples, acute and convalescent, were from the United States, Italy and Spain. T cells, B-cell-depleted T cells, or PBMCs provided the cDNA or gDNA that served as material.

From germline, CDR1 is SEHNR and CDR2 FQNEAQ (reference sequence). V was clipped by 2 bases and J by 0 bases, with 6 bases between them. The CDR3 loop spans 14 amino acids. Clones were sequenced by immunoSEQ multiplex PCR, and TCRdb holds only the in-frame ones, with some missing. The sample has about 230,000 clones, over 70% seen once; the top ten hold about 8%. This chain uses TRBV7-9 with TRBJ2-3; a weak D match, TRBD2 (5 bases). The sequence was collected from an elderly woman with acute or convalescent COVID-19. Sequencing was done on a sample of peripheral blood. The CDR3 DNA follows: TGTGCCAGCAGCTTACGGGGTAGCACAGATACGCAGTATTTT. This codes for CASSLRGSTDTQYF.